This T cell receptor beta chain was identified during a study of T cells in Graves' hyperthyroidism and ophthalmopathy. General study points: For ophthalmopathy, model prediction preceded onset by a median about 6.2 months.

Criteria for exclusion of patients were uncontrolled infection, other autoimmune disease, pregnancy or lactation. Amplification targeted TCR beta CDR3 regions from RNA transcripts. When the TCR CDR3 underwent first-round RT-PCR, the HTBI primer set was used. TCRdb independently ran MiXCR on the multiplex PCR reads; one entry per CDR3 protein. The repertoire holds 150,000 to 200,000 distinct CDR3 sequences, about 9% seen once, with more than 20% in the top ten. V shed 4 bases and J shed 2 bases, with 12 bases lying between them. Germline CDR1 SGHNT, CDR2 YENEEA. The CDR3 runs to 15 residues. This clonotype was seen ten or more times. Its antigen remains unknown.

Input material: blood. The sequence came from a young woman with Graves' hyperthyroidism that later progressed to Graves' ophthalmopathy. The V call is TRBV11-3, the J call TRBJ2-1; D assignment may be TRBD1 or TRBD2 (5 bases each). The CDR3: CASSSGTGPYNEQFF. Written as DNA, the CDR3 is TGTGCCAGCAGCTCGGGGACGGGCCCCTACAATGAGCAGTTCTTC.